These T cell receptor beta chains were read from a single sample in a study of blood T cell repertoires in COVID-19. The protocol was immunoSEQ multiplex PCR, while the TCRdb copy is restricted to in-frame clones and leaves out a portion. The profile shows 250,000 to 300,000 clones, around 90% of them singletons. Sequencing input: peripheral blood. The receptors stem from a woman aged 70-85 years with COVID-19, enrolled during active disease. Each CDR3 is given with its conserved first and last residue.

TRBV29-1	TRBJ1-4	CSAAGLVGEKLFF
TRBV19	TRBJ2-1	CASSRTGLYNEQFF
TRBV7-3	TRBJ2-3	CASTGTSGTDTQYF
TRBV9	TRBJ2-4	CARGGTSGSPLAKNIQYF
TRBV10-1	TRBJ2-7	CASSESGGENEQYF
TRBV30	TRBJ2-7	CAWTRGSIGVHEQYF
TRBV27	TRBJ1-2	CASSRGGDGYTF
TRBV5-1	TRBJ2-5	CASSLALETQYF
TRBV6-4	TRBJ2-6	CASRDSGPANVLTF
TRBV19	TRBJ1-2	CASRQLRDRGHTNYGYTF
TRBV7-9	TRBJ1-2	CASSLVDRVSFRGYTF
TRBV28	TRBJ1-5	CASRTGTGLNQPQHF
TRBV27	TRBJ2-4	CASSLRGFSRAKNIQYF
TRBV5-1	TRBJ2-7	CASSFGLAYEQYF
TRBV5-1	TRBJ1-3	CASSFLVSGSSGNTIYF
TRBV10-3	TRBJ2-3	CAISEGPGSTDTQYF
TRBV3-1/TRBV3-2	TRBJ1-1	CASSTRTGTTEAFF
TRBV30	TRBJ2-1	CAWSVRAGYNEQFF
TRBV5-1	TRBJ2-7	CASSFDSSGREQYF
TRBV19	TRBJ1-2	CASRKTKANYGYTF
TRBV5-1	TRBJ2-2	CASGPGRGEPRGELFF
TRBV6-6	TRBJ1-3	CASSRPGQRSGNTIYF
TRBV7-2	TRBJ2-3	CASSLLAGYDTQYF
TRBV19	TRBJ2-5	CASRPGVTSGEETQYF
TRBV19	TRBJ2-2	CAGGRAGNTGELFF
TRBV6-2/TRBV6-3	TRBJ2-7	CASSDTGSYEQYF
TRBV18	TRBJ2-1	CASSPSRDNFDEQFF
TRBV5-1	TRBJ2-5	CASSRGLAGGGYSLETQYF
TRBV3-1/TRBV3-2	TRBJ1-2	CASSQGDRGLGGYTF
TRBV13	TRBJ2-1	CASIHRQGSPYNEQFF
TRBV5-1	TRBJ2-3	CASSFGGRADTQYF
TRBV6-5	TRBJ1-4	CASKWTGREKLFF
TRBV7-2	TRBJ2-5	CASSLAGTHQETQYF
TRBV2	TRBJ2-7	CASQRGPAYEQYF
TRBV5-4	TRBJ2-1	CASSQNLAGGLYNEQFF
TRBV28	TRBJ1-1	CASSPGRGNTEAFF
TRBV4-1	TRBJ2-7	CASSQALAGEQYF
TRBV18	TRBJ2-1	CASSPKMGLLDNEQFF
TRBV7-2	TRBJ2-7	CASSSRTGGHEQYF
TRBV3-1/TRBV3-2	TRBJ1-2	CASSQDGRGGGYTF
TRBV7-9	TRBJ1-3	CASTERGSGNTIYF
TRBV30	TRBJ1-6	CAWSVLRGRPNSPLHF
TRBV3-1/TRBV3-2	TRBJ1-2	CASSRQNRCTF
TRBV5-1	TRBJ1-3	CASSSSGSSGNTIYF
TRBV19	TRBJ1-5	CASRKVELNQPQHF
TRBV30	TRBJ1-1	CAWTRTGANTEAFF
TRBV11-3	TRBJ1-1	CASSLAGNEAFF
TRBV30	TRBJ2-4	CAWNPELAKNIQYF
TRBV5-1	TRBJ2-1	CASSLLQGYNEQFF
TRBV4-2	TRBJ1-6	CASSQDLDRAGSPLHF
TRBV7-3	TRBJ1-2	CASSAPMTVEDTF
TRBV10-2	TRBJ1-5	CASRARTGGQPQHF
TRBV11-1	TRBJ2-5	CASRPDRAVQETQYF